The 11 T cell receptor beta chains given below trace back to one sample, sequenced in a study of T cell changes during pregnancy in multiple sclerosis. Only in-frame clones appear in the TCRdb table, and some are missing; sequencing was by immunoSEQ multiplex PCR. The sample carries 75,000 to 100,000 clones, approximately 92% recorded once. The sample consisted of peripheral blood, taken after pregnancy. These receptors were obtained from a female donor with multiple sclerosis, enrolled in a pregnancy study.

The chain combines TRBV27 with TRBJ1-4; 7 bases are shared with TRBD1. Germline V gene data show CDR1 as MNHEY and CDR2 as SMNVEV (reference sequence). The ends lost 4 bases at V and 5 bases at J; junction bases unmatched: 4. The CDR3 is made up of 14 amino acids. CDR3 nucleotides: TGTGCCAGCAGTTCACAGGGGATGAATGAAAAACTGTTTTTT. Translating gives CASSSQGMNEKLFF.

V and J are TRBV2 and TRBJ1-1; 11 bases line up with TRBD1. CDR3 length: 16 residues. Germline values: CDR1 SNHLY, CDR2 FYNNEI. Trimming cost V 6 bases and J 2 bases; bases outside gene matches: 8. CDR3 DNA sequence: TGTGCCAGCAGCCGGGGACAGGGGGTGGGTAACACTGAAGCTTTCTTT. Translated: CASSRGQGVGNTEAFF.

This clone was recorded only once. The V and J genes are TRBV2 and TRBJ1-5; 9 nucleotides match TRBD1. The CDR3 loop spans 13 amino acids. Germline CDR1 is SNHLY and CDR2 is FYNNEI. Unmatched junction bases numbered 4, after V lost 6 bases and J lost 7 bases. Here the CDR3 reads CASSGQGRQPQHF. In DNA, the CDR3 is TGTGCCAGCAGCGGACAGGGGCGGCAGCCCCAGCATTTT.

The chain has TRBV7-2 and TRBJ1-5, with D hard to call. V was cut by 6 bases and J by 6 bases, with 18 bases left in between. The CDR3 is made up of 15 amino acids. Germline assignment: CDR1 SGHTA and CDR2 FQGNSA. This CDR3 reads CASRSGGSVSQPQHF. The CDR3 nucleotides are TGTGCCAGCAGGAGTGGAGGTTCGGTGAGTCAGCCCCAGCATTTT. Full variable domain (rest looked up from reference TRBV7-2 and TRBJ1-5): GAGVSQSPSNKVTEKGKDVELRCDPISGHTALYWYRQSLGQGLEFLIYFQGNSAPDKSGLPSDRFSAERTGGSVSTLTIQRTQQEDSAVYLCASRSGGSVSQPQHFGDGTRLSIL.

The J gene is TRBJ2-1, the V gene TRBV10-3; 11 nucleotides agree with TRBD2. V lost 8 bases and J lost 7; bases outside the gene matches: 4. Germline assignment: CDR1 ENHRY and CDR2 SYGVKD. This CDR3 contains 13 residues. The CDR3 region is CAILAGGQNEQFF. CDR3 DNA sequence: TGTGCCATCTTAGCGGGGGGGCAAAATGAGCAGTTCTTC.

The chain uses TRBV5-5 and TRBJ1-3, with D possibly being TRBD1 (5 bases). Trimming left V 2 bases short and J 3 bases short, with 9 bases between. This CDR3 comprises 14 residues. Germline V gene data show CDR1 as SGHKS and CDR2 as YYEKEE (reference sequence). CDR3 amino acids: CASSFQGDGNTIYF. CDR3 coding DNA: TGTGCCAGCAGCTTCCAGGGTGATGGAAACACCATATATTTT.

The rearrangement joins TRBV5-1 to TRBJ2-3; 8 bases agree with TRBD1. CDR3 length: 19 amino acids. V shed 0 bases and J 0 bases; nucleotides not matched to a gene: 12. The germline CDR1 and CDR2 sequences are SGHRS and YFSETQ. The CDR3 nucleotides read TGCGCCAGCAGCTTGGAGCAGGGGGCCACTATTACTAGCACAGATACGCAGTATTTT. Amino acids: CASSLEQGATITSTDTQYF.

This sequence joins TRBV18 and TRBJ2-1; 9 positions agree with TRBD2. The CDR3 is 18 residues long. Trimming took 0 bases from V and 4 from J; bases not matched to a gene: 10. Germline V gene sequence: CDR1 KGHSH, CDR2 LQKENI. CDR3 sequence: CASSPPGAGGLKYNEQFF. CDR3 coding DNA: TGTGCCAGCTCACCACCGGGAGCGGGGGGTCTGAAGTACAATGAGCAGTTCTTC.

The V gene is TRBV7-8, the J gene TRBJ1-1; tentative D call: TRBD1 (5 bases). CDR1 is SGHVS and CDR2 is FQNEAQ in the germline V gene. With 0 bases removed from V and 6 bases from J, the gap between germline ends came to 11 bases. The CDR3 runs to 14 residues. The CDR3 nucleotides read TGTGCCAGCAGCTTAGCGGGGCGGGAAGCTGAAGCTTTCTTT. This codes for CASSLAGREAEAFF.

The chain uses TRBV7-2 and TRBJ2-7, with unresolved D. The CDR3 consists of 14 residues. Germline V gene data show CDR1 as SGHTA and CDR2 as FQGNSA. V was shortened by 5 bases and J by 3 bases, with 14 bases between the two germline ends. The chain's CDR3 is CASSPSGGNYEQYF. CDR3 nucleotide sequence: TGTGCCAGCAGCCCCAGTGGCGGAAACTACGAGCAGTACTTC. Using reference TRBV7-2 and TRBJ2-7 for the parts outside the CDR3, the full variable domain is GAGVSQSPSNKVTEKGKDVELRCDPISGHTALYWYRQSLGQGLEFLIYFQGNSAPDKSGLPSDRFSAERTGGSVSTLTIQRTQQEDSAVYLCASSPSGGNYEQYFGPGTRLTVT.

The V and J genes are TRBV18 and TRBJ2-7; no clear D. This CDR3 is built from 12 residues. The V gene's germline CDR1 is KGHSH and CDR2 LQKENI. Deletions cut 2 bases from V and 3 bases from J, with 5 bases between. The DNA for the CDR3 is TGTGCCAGCTCACCATCAGACTACGAGCAGTACTTC. Its protein product is CASSPSDYEQYF.